The 27 T cell receptor beta chains given below trace back to one sample, sequenced in a study of blood T cell repertoires in COVID-19. Sequenced by immunoSEQ multiplex PCR; TCRdb stores in-frame clones only, minus some. In the table there are a few hundred thousand clones, approximately 86% of which are singletons. The sequencing sample was made of peripheral blood. The receptors originated from a woman aged 80 or over with acute or convalescent COVID-19.

This chain's CDR3 is CASSIREGANTGELFF. The CDR3 bases are TGTGCCAGTTCCATAAGGGAGGGAGCGAACACCGGGGAGCTGTTTTTT. The V and J genes are TRBV19 and TRBJ2-2; 7 positions agree with TRBD2. V was clipped by 8 bases and J by 0 bases; unmatched bases: 9. The CDR3 has 16 residues. Germline CDR1 reads LNHDA; CDR2 reads SQIVND (reference sequence).

V and J are TRBV12-5 and TRBJ2-1; 10 bases agree with TRBD1. V shed 1 base and J 9 bases; nucleotides not matched to a gene: 9. CDR1 LGHNT and CDR2 FRNRAP come from the germline V gene. The CDR3 sequence is 16 residues long. CDR3 sequence reads: CASGLGRGTGVTEQFF. For the CDR3, the DNA is TGTGCTAGTGGTTTGGGGAGGGGGACAGGGGTGACTGAGCAGTTCTTC.

In its sample, this clone was seen a few times. The chain carries TRBV2 and TRBJ1-1; D remains unclear. The CDR3 is 13 amino acids. Germline CDR1 reads SNHLY; CDR2 reads FYNNEI. The germline V and J ends were trimmed by 10 bases and 0 bases, with 12 bases remaining between them. Written as DNA, the CDR3 is TGTGCCACCAAGCGGGAGTTGAACACTGAAGCTTTCTTT. Its protein product is CATKRELNTEAFF.

This rearrangement joins TRBV6-5 to TRBJ1-2, with 7 positions matching TRBD1. Trimming cost V 11 bases and J 6 bases; bases outside gene matches: 12. Germline V CDR1 and CDR2: MNHEY, SVGAGI. The CDR3 is made up of 13 amino acids. In nucleotides, the CDR3 is TGTGCCTGCCAAACCGGGACAGCAGATGGCTACACCTTC. Translated: CACQTGTADGYTF.

The sample holds a few counts of this clone. One junction end does not reproduce the germline sequence, and a read error may be involved. The CDR3 reads CASSEAGARSIFF. In nucleotides, the CDR3 is TGTGCCAGCAGTGAGGCGGGGGCCCGTTCCATTTTTTTT. The J gene is TRBJ1-5, the V gene TRBV6-1, with TRBD1 as a possible D gene (6 bases). This CDR3 is 13 amino acids long. The V gene's germline CDR1 is MNHNS and CDR2 SASEGT.

This chain connects TRBV6-5 to TRBJ2-1; tentatively, D is TRBD1 (6 bases). The CDR3 is made up of 14 amino acids. Trimming took 5 bases from V and 4 from J, leaving 12 bases between them. Germline loops: CDR1 MNHEY, CDR2 SVGAGI. In nucleotides, the CDR3 is TGTGCCAGCAGTCCACAGGGTACTTACAATGAGCAGTTCTTC. Protein product: CASSPQGTYNEQFF.

This chain joins TRBV7-2 and TRBJ2-7; D remains ambiguous. The CDR3 extends over 14 amino acids. Germline V gives CDR1 SGHTA, CDR2 FQGNSA. V lost 5 bases and J lost 2, with 13 bases in between. CDR3 in amino acids: CASSAQNGPYEQYF. The DNA of the CDR3 is TGTGCCAGCAGCGCACAGAACGGCCCCTACGAGCAGTACTTC.

The CDR3 reads CASSFRRGLPPFF. In nucleotides, the CDR3 is TGTGCCAGCAGTTTTAGGCGGGGCCTCCCGCCTTTCTTT. The chain employs TRBV12-3 or TRBV12-4 and TRBJ1-1, with D tentatively TRBD1 (5 bases). The CDR3 has 13 amino acids. V was trimmed by 3 bases and J by 12 bases, leaving 17 bases between them.

About this clone: At one end, the junction sequence differs from germline, possibly due to a read error. V is TRBV3-1 (or the pseudogene TRBV3-2) and J is TRBJ1-1; 7 nucleotides line up with TRBD1. CDR1 is LGHDT, CDR2 YNNKEL, per germline (reference sequence). The CDR3 runs to 12 residues. The CDR3 sequence: CASSEDRVRAFF. As DNA, the CDR3 is TGTGCCAGCAGCGAAGACAGGGTACGAGCTTTCTTT.

The chain couples TRBV12-3 or TRBV12-4 to TRBJ2-7; D gene unclear. CDR3 length: 13 residues. V was cut by 5 bases and J by 2 bases, with 10 bases left in between. The CDR3: CASSGTQTYEQYF. CDR3 DNA: TGTGCCAGCAGTGGCACACAGACCTACGAGCAGTACTTC.

CDR3 in amino acids: CASSISRSDGYTF. The DNA of the CDR3 is TGTGCCAGCAGTATATCCCGTAGCGATGGCTACACCTTC. V gene TRBV6-2 or TRBV6-3 combines with J gene TRBJ1-2; D is ambiguous. Looked up from germline, CDR1 is MNHEY and CDR2 is SVGEGT. The CDR3 is made up of 13 amino acids. Trimming took 5 bases from V and 6 from J, leaving 13 bases between them.

The chain carries TRBV6-5 and TRBJ2-1; perhaps TRBD2 as D (6 bases). Germline CDR1 and CDR2: MNHEY and SVGAGI. The CDR3 covers 16 residues. V was shortened by 1 base and J by 2 bases, with 12 bases between the two germline ends. The CDR3 bases are TGTGCCAGCAGTTACTTTAACGGGAGAACCTACAATGAGCAGTTCTTC. Residues: CASSYFNGRTYNEQFF.

In its sample, this clone was seen a few times. The V and J genes are TRBV5-8 and TRBJ2-2; 8 nucleotides match TRBD2. V trimming: 5 bases; J trimming: 7 bases; junction bases outside the gene matches: 10. This CDR3 spans 15 amino acids. Germline CDR1 reads SGHTS; CDR2 reads YDEGEE. CDR3 amino acids: CASRRLAGGVGELFF. CDR3 coding DNA: TGTGCCAGCAGGAGGCTCGCCGGGGGGGTCGGGGAGCTGTTTTTT.

This clone was observed a few times. The sample contains more than one DNA sequence encoding this CDR3. V usage is TRBV28 and J usage is TRBJ1-6, with 8 bases lining up with TRBD1. Germline CDR1 is MDHEN and CDR2 is SYDVKM. The trim removed 6 bases at V and 10 bases at J, leaving 11 bases unmatched. The CDR3 extends over 15 amino acids. For the CDR3, the DNA is TGTGCCAGCAGCCCCAGGCAGGGGGCAAGATCACCCCTCCACTTT. This codes for CASSPRQGARSPLHF.

The chain couples TRBV24-1 to TRBJ1-1; D is unresolved. The germline CDR1 and CDR2 sequences are KGHDR and SFDVKD. V gave up 3 bases and J gave up 3 bases, with 16 bases separating them. The CDR3 spans 16 residues. CDR3 region: CATSDQLRMEDTEAFF. CDR3 nucleotide sequence: TGTGCCACCAGTGATCAACTCCGGATGGAGGACACTGAAGCTTTCTTT.

The gene calls are TRBV5-1 and TRBJ2-1; D call uncertain. Germline values: CDR1 SGHRS, CDR2 YFSETQ. Trimming removed 0 bases from V and 7 bases from J, with 5 bases in between. The CDR3 is 12 amino acids. The DNA of the CDR3 is TGCGCCAGCAGCTTGGACGGGAATGAGCAGTTCTTC. It is translated as CASSLDGNEQFF.

Here the CDR3 reads CASSLAGGRSETQYF. As DNA, the CDR3 is TGTGCCAGCAGTCTAGCGGGGGGGCGTTCAGAGACCCAGTACTTC. The chain employs TRBV6-5 and TRBJ2-5; 12 bases line up with TRBD2. V was pared by 5 bases and J by 4 bases, with 5 bases of the junction left unmatched. The CDR3 is made up of 15 amino acids. Per germline, CDR1 MNHEY and CDR2 SVGAGI.

The V call is TRBV6-4, the J call TRBJ1-2; TRBD1 is a possible D gene (6 bases). Germline V gene lookup returns CDR1 MRHNA and CDR2 SNTAGT. Deletions cut 3 bases from V and 8 bases from J, with 13 bases between. This CDR3 spans 13 amino acids. The CDR3 sequence is CASSEGQGIGYTF. The CDR3 nucleotides read TGTGCCAGCAGTGAAGGCCAGGGGATAGGCTACACCTTC.

The V and J genes are TRBV2 and TRBJ1-1; D remains ambiguous. V was pared by 8 bases and J by 0 bases, with 10 bases between. Germline-derived CDR1 and CDR2 are SNHLY and FYNNEI. This CDR3 is 13 amino acids long. The DNA for the CDR3 is TGTGCCAGCCGGAGCGGCCTGAACACTGAAGCTTTCTTT. This encodes CASRSGLNTEAFF.

This clone was counted once. This chain's CDR3 is CASSLNLREHEQYF. Written as DNA, the CDR3 is TGTGCCAGCAGCTTAAACCTCCGGGAGCACGAGCAGTACTTC. This chain connects TRBV7-8 to TRBJ2-7, with D possibly TRBD2 on 6 matching bases. Trimming shortened V by 2 bases and J by 5 bases, and 13 bases separated the two germline ends. Germline V CDR1 and CDR2: SGHVS, FQNEAQ. The CDR3 has 14 residues.

The V and J genes are TRBV11-3 and TRBJ2-5; TRBD2 is a possible D gene (5 bases). V shed 1 base and J shed 5 bases, with 11 bases lying between them. CDR1 is SGHNT and CDR2 is YENEEA in the germline V gene. The CDR3 runs 14 residues. As DNA, the CDR3 is TGTGCCAGCAGCTTAGGAGCGGTCCTCGAGACCCAGTACTTC. It translates to CASSLGAVLETQYF. The full variable domain, its missing parts supplied by reference TRBV11-3 and TRBJ2-5, is EAGVVQSPRYKIIEKKQPVAFWCNPISGHNTLYWYLQNLGQGPELLIRYENEEAVDDSQLPKDRFSAERLKGVDSTLKIQPAELGDSAVYLCASSLGAVLETQYFGPGTRLLVL.

The rearrangement uses TRBV15 and TRBJ1-2; no definite D call. This CDR3 region has 15 residues. The ends were cut back, 3 bases at V and 4 bases at J, with 15 bases in the middle. The germline CDR1 and CDR2 sequences are LNHNV and YYDKDF (reference sequence). This CDR3 is CATSSQATAVYGYTF. The CDR3 coding sequence is TGTGCCACCAGCAGTCAAGCCACAGCCGTCTATGGCTACACCTTC.

The chain recombines TRBV3-1 (or the pseudogene TRBV3-2) with TRBJ2-1, with 9 bases matching TRBD2. The CDR3 spans 13 residues. CDR1 and CDR2 from the germline V gene are LGHDT and YNNKEL (reference sequence). Trimming took 9 bases from V and 2 from J; bases not matched to a gene: 2. In nucleotides, the CDR3 is TGTGCCAGTTCTAGCGGGGCCTACAATGAGCAGTTCTTC. This encodes CASSSGAYNEQFF.

This clone was seen a handful of times. J is TRBJ1-2 and V is TRBV19; no definite D call. V gave up 9 bases and J gave up 5 bases, with 10 bases separating them. Germline CDR1 is LNHDA and CDR2 is SQIVND (reference sequence). CDR3 length: 11 residues. The DNA for the CDR3 is TGTGCCAGCGCCCGGGGTTATGGCTACACCTTC. Its protein is CASARGYGYTF.

The chain recombines TRBV19 with TRBJ2-2; D unresolved. This CDR3 spans 14 amino acids. The germline V gene encodes CDR1 LNHDA and CDR2 SQIVND (reference sequence). V lost 5 bases, J lost 0 bases, and 7 bases lay in between. The CDR3 DNA sequence: TGTGCCAGTAGTGCCAGGTCGAACACCGGGGAGCTGTTTTTT. Translation: CASSARSNTGELFF.

The V gene is TRBV5-1, the J gene TRBJ1-4; TRBD1 agrees at 8 bases. Germline CDR1 and CDR2: SGHRS and YFSETQ. CDR3 length equals 16 residues. With 0 bases clipped from V and 2 bases from J, the junction kept 3 bases outside the gene matches. The CDR3 sequence: CASSLGRDRTNEKLFF. In DNA, the CDR3 is TGCGCCAGCAGCTTGGGCCGGGACAGGACTAATGAAAAACTGTTTTTT.

The J gene is TRBJ2-2, the V gene TRBV2; D perhaps matches TRBD2 (6 bases). From germline, CDR1 is SNHLY and CDR2 FYNNEI. The V end lost 6 bases, the J end lost 4 bases, and 15 bases lay between the germline ends. This CDR3 comprises 15 residues. In DNA, the CDR3 is TGTGCCAGCAGCCGGGACTCTGCGGGCACCGGGGAGCTGTTTTTT. Translating gives CASSRDSAGTGELFF.